This TCR beta chain was recorded in a study of regulatory T cells in long-lasting Graves disease. General study findings and limits: Persistent Graves' disease cases displayed lower TCR diversity than newly diagnosed ones. There was favoring of TRBV28, TRBJ1-2 and TRBJ2-5 in persistent disease.

Time point indicated: persistent/refractory GD, antithyroid drugs over 5 years with positive TRAb. PBMCs provided the RNA from which the TCR library was made. American Thyroid Association guidelines were used to diagnose Graves' disease. A peripheral blood sample, about 9.4 milliliters in volume, was drawn into EDTA tubes. V shed 7 bases and J shed 5 bases, with 12 bases lying between them. This CDR3 comprises 13 residues. Germline values: CDR1 MNHNS, CDR2 SASEGT. Sequencing libraries for TCR beta were prepared with iRepertoire HTBI primers and Arm-PCR of CDR3 regions. Using its own MiXCR run on the multiplex PCR reads, TCRdb lists one record per CDR3 protein. The data contain 450,000 or so distinct CDR3 sequences, about 22% of them singletons. This clonotype was picked up many times. Its antigen is unknown.

V usage is TRBV6-1 and J usage is TRBJ1-5; D not certain. This material consisted of peripheral blood mononuclear cells (PBMCs), taken when the disease was refractory, from a patient treated with antithyroid drugs. The receptor comes from a female donor with Graves disease. CDR3 coding DNA: TGTGCCAGCAAACCCCGTGTGGATCAGCCCCAGCATTTT. Protein product: CASKPRVDQPQHF.